The 18 T cell receptor beta chains below were found in one sample sequenced in a study of cytomegalovirus exposure and HLA in healthy donors. Clones were read by immunoSEQ multiplex PCR, and TCRdb kept only the in-frame ones, dropping some. This sample has about 60,000 clones, with 95% found just once. The sequenced sample was PBMCs. These receptor sequences come from a woman between 18 and 29 years old in good health and CMV-seropositive.

The genes are TRBV11-2 and TRBJ1-3; D remains ambiguous. The CDR3 is made up of 17 amino acids. Per the germline V gene, CDR1 is SGHAT and CDR2 is FQNNGV. The germline V and J ends were trimmed by 3 bases and 0 bases, with 15 bases remaining between them. The CDR3 loop is CASSLSTGSISGNTIYF. The CDR3 DNA is TGTGCCAGCAGCTTGTCGACGGGGAGTATCTCTGGAAACACCATATATTTT. The whole variable domain, filled in from reference TRBV11-2 and TRBJ1-3, reads EAGVAQSPRYKIIEKRQSVAFWCNPISGHATLYWYQQILGQGPKLLIQFQNNGVVDDSQLPKDRFSAERLKGVDSTLKIQPAKLEDSAVYLCASSLSTGSISGNTIYFGEGSWLTVV.

V is TRBV4-1 and J is TRBJ2-7, with 15 positions matching TRBD2. Per germline, CDR1 MGHRA and CDR2 YSYEKL. Losses at the gene ends were 4 bases for V and 3 bases for J; bases not matched to a gene: 13. The CDR3 loop spans 19 amino acids. CDR3 amino acids: CASSRPGTSGRSVGYEQYF. The CDR3 bases are TGCGCCAGCAGCCGCCCCGGGACTAGCGGGAGGTCCGTGGGCTACGAGCAGTACTTC.

The rearrangement links TRBV7-2 to TRBJ1-5; a weak D match, TRBD1 (6 bases). Between the trimmed V and J ends, which lost 5 bases and 4 bases, there was a span of 12 bases. This CDR3 is 14 amino acids long. Germline loops: CDR1 SGHTA, CDR2 FQGNSA. The CDR3 sequence: CASSPGTTNQPQHF. Written as DNA, the CDR3 is TGTGCCAGCAGCCCCGGGACAACTAATCAGCCCCAGCATTTT.

This chain connects TRBV10-2 to TRBJ1-3, with TRBD1 identical over 7 bases. Germline values: CDR1 WSHSY, CDR2 SAAADI. Trimming took 4 bases from V and 0 from J; bases not matched to a gene: 6. This CDR3 is 16 amino acids long. CDR3 protein: CASSVATGSSGNTIYF. In DNA form, the CDR3 reads TGCGCCAGCAGTGTTGCGACAGGGAGCTCTGGAAACACCATATATTTT.

The chain is built from TRBV7-9 and TRBJ2-5; weak D call: TRBD2 (5 bases). Germline CDR1 is SEHNR and CDR2 is FQNEAQ (reference sequence). V shed 1 base and J shed 7 bases, with 10 bases lying between them. This CDR3 has 13 residues. CDR3 sequence: CASSLGIEGTQYF. Written as DNA, the CDR3 is TGTGCCAGCAGCTTAGGGATAGAGGGGACCCAGTACTTC.

DNA of the CDR3: TGTGCCAGCGGCCTGGAGACTTACTCCTACAATGAGCAGTTCTTC. Translating gives CASGLETYSYNEQFF. The chain is built from TRBV2 and TRBJ2-1; D is ambiguous. This CDR3 is built from 15 residues. The germline gives CDR1 SNHLY, CDR2 FYNNEI. V dropped 8 bases and J dropped 0 bases, with 14 bases sitting between them. The variable domain in full, with the rest retrieved from reference TRBV2 and TRBJ2-1, is EPEVTQTPSHQVTQMGQEVILRCVPISNHLYFYWYRQILGQKVEFLVSFYNNEISEKSEIFDDQFSVERPDGSNFTLKIRSTKLEDSAMYFCASGLETYSYNEQFFGPGTRLTVL.

The chain couples TRBV6-6 to TRBJ1-1, with unresolved D. Deletions cut 0 bases from V and 11 bases from J, with 10 bases between. The CDR3 is 12 amino acids. CDR1 MNHNY and CDR2 SVGAGI come from the germline V gene (reference sequence). The DNA of the CDR3 is TGTGCCAGCAGTTACTCGACCGCCGGGGCTTTCTTT. It yields the protein CASSYSTAGAFF.

This chain uses TRBV28 with TRBJ1-5, with D possibly matching TRBD1 (6 bases). The CDR3 has 18 amino acids. Trimming shortened V by 2 bases and J by 0 bases, and 17 bases separated the two germline ends. Germline values: CDR1 MDHEN, CDR2 SYDVKM. CDR3 DNA: TGTGCCAGCAGTTTACCGCCAGGGACATTGAATAGCAATCAGCCCCAGCATTTT. Its protein product is CASSLPPGTLNSNQPQHF.

The chain recombines TRBV6-5 with TRBJ2-5, with 9 bases fitting TRBD2. The germline V gene has CDR1 MNHEY and CDR2 SVGAGI. This CDR3 is built from 14 residues. V trimming: 6 bases; J trimming: 1 base; junction bases outside the gene matches: 3. This CDR3 reads CASRISGSQETQYF. The CDR3 DNA follows: TGTGCCAGCAGGATTAGCGGGAGCCAAGAGACCCAGTACTTC.

The V gene is TRBV18, the J gene TRBJ1-2; D perhaps matches TRBD1 (6 bases). The V end was cut by 3 bases, the J end by 6 bases, with 11 bases between. CDR1 and CDR2 from the germline V gene are KGHSH and LQKENI. The CDR3 has 13 residues. The CDR3 is CASSPGTKNGYTF. DNA of the CDR3: TGTGCCAGCTCACCCGGGACAAAGAATGGCTACACCTTC.

The rearrangement links TRBV10-1 to TRBJ2-1; 8 positions agree with TRBD2. This CDR3 has 14 residues. The V gene end was trimmed by 2 bases and the J gene end by 7 bases; junction bases not matched to a gene: 4. Germline loops: CDR1 WNHNN, CDR2 SYGVQD (reference sequence). This chain's CDR3 is CASSEKGLGNEQFF. CDR3 sequence (DNA): TGCGCCAGCAGTGAGAAGGGACTAGGAAATGAGCAGTTCTTC.

V usage is TRBV7-9 and J usage is TRBJ2-7, with TRBD2 identical over 15 bases. V was pared by 5 bases and J by 1 base, with 9 bases of the junction left unmatched. This CDR3 has 18 residues. Germline assignment: CDR1 SEHNR and CDR2 FQNEAQ (reference sequence). The CDR3 DNA sequence: TGTGCCAGCAGCCTATATTCCGGACTAGCGGGAGGGTCCTACGAGCAGTACTTC. It is translated as CASSLYSGLAGGSYEQYF.

V is TRBV30 and J is TRBJ1-6, with a weak D call TRBD1 (5 bases). Germline V gene data show CDR1 as GTSNPN and CDR2 as SVGIG (reference sequence). Trimming took off 3 bases at V and 11 bases at J, with 23 bases between the two ends. The length of the CDR3 is 16 residues. For the CDR3, the DNA is TGTGCCTGGAGCACTACACCGGGGGGACTTGGAGCACCCCTCCACTTT. Residues: CAWSTTPGGLGAPLHF.

This clone was picked up a small number of times. This chain connects TRBV5-5 to TRBJ1-1, with no clear D. The CDR3 has 14 amino acids. Trimming shortened V by 0 bases and J by 0 bases, and 6 bases separated the two germline ends. Germline-derived CDR1 and CDR2 are SGHKS and YYEKEE (reference sequence). The CDR3 is CASSLAPVNTEAFF. The CDR3 DNA sequence: TGTGCCAGCAGCTTGGCCCCCGTGAACACTGAAGCTTTCTTT. Together with reference TRBV5-5 and TRBJ1-1, the CDR3 gives the full variable domain: DAGVTQSPTHLIKTRGQQVTLRCSPISGHKSVSWYQQVLGQGPQFIFQYYEKEERGRGNFPDRFSARQFPNYSSELNVNALLLGDSALYLCASSLAPVNTEAFFGQGTRLTVV.

The chain combines TRBV11-1 with TRBJ2-1; unclear D gene. The germline V gene encodes CDR1 SGHAT and CDR2 FQDESV (reference sequence). This CDR3 region has 13 residues. Trimming shortened V by 6 bases and J by 10 bases, and 16 bases separated the two germline ends. CDR3 sequence reads: CASSSVSAGEQFF. CDR3 in DNA: TGTGCCAGCAGTTCAGTCAGTGCCGGGGAGCAGTTCTTC.

V usage is TRBV7-8 and J usage is TRBJ2-7, with no clear D. V lost 3 bases and J lost 6, with 6 bases in between. This CDR3 contains 11 residues. Germline V gene sequence: CDR1 SGHVS, CDR2 FQNEAQ. In nucleotides, the CDR3 is TGTGCCAGCAGCTTGACGGGCGAGCAGTACTTC. Residues: CASSLTGEQYF.

V usage is TRBV7-9 and J usage is TRBJ2-1; no clear D gene. Germline CDR1 is SEHNR and CDR2 is FQNEAQ (reference sequence). The CDR3 runs to 11 residues. V lost 1 base and J 9 bases, leaving 4 bases between the germline ends. The CDR3 protein is CASSLESEQFF. In DNA form, the CDR3 reads TGTGCCAGCAGCTTAGAGAGTGAGCAGTTCTTC.

This chain uses TRBV6-4 with TRBJ1-2; no clear D. Germline assignment: CDR1 MRHNA and CDR2 SNTAGT. This CDR3 is built from 13 residues. V was pared by 6 bases and J by 5 bases, with 13 bases between. CDR3 DNA sequence: TGTGCCAGCAGCCCCACCCGCGGGTATGGCTACACCTTC. Its protein is CASSPTRGYGYTF.